This TCR beta chain was found in a study of T-cell memory formation after mild COVID-19. Per the germline V gene, CDR1 is SGHTA and CDR2 is FQGNSA. The CDR3 spans 15 residues. The V and J ends lost 1 base and 2 bases respectively, with 9 bases between them. This clonotype was observed many times. Using its own MiXCR run on the 5' RACE reads, TCRdb lists one record per CDR3 protein. This table holds a few hundred thousand distinct CDR3 sequences, 20% to 25% found once. This receptor was taken from a young man who had mild COVID-19 (a few samples of this study predate the infection). Cell type and time point are not known. Sequenced input: PBMCs or a T cell subset sorted from them (not recorded which). The chain carries TRBV7-2 and TRBJ2-1, with D possibly being TRBD2 (5 bases). As DNA, the CDR3 is TGTGCCAGCAGCTTAGTAGTCGGGGCCTACAATGAGCAGTTCTTC. It codes for CASSLVVGAYNEQFF.